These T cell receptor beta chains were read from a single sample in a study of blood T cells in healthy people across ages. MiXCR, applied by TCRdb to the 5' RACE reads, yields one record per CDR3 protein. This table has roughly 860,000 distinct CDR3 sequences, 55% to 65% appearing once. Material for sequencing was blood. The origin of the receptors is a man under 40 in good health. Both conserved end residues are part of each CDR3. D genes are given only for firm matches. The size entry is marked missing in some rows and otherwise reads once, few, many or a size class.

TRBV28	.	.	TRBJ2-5	TGTGCCACCACCCAGACAGTTGCGACAGAGACCCAGTACTTC	CATTQTVATETQYF
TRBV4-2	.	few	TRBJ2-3	TGCGCCAGCAGCCAAGATTTCGGTTCCGGCACAGATACGCAGTATTTT	CASSQDFGSGTDTQYF
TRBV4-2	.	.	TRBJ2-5	TGTGCCAGCAGCCCCCCCGGACGGATGATAGAGACCCAGTACTTC	CASSPPGRMIETQYF
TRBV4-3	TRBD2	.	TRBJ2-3	TGCGCCAGCAGCCGAAGACTAGCGGGGGGGGATACGCAGTATTTT	CASSRRLAGGDTQYF
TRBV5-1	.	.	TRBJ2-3	TGCGCCAGCAGCTGGAGAGGCCGGGCCCCGGAAATGCGGTATTTT	CASSWRGRAPEMRYF
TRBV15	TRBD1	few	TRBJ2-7	TGTGCCACCAGCCGAGATATGGACAGGACCTCCGAGCAGTACTTC	CATSRDMDRTSEQYF
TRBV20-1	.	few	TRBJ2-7	TGCAGTGCTAGAGCCCGGGGCCACTGGGTCGGGCAGTACTTC	CSARARGHWVGQYF
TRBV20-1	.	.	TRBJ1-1	TGCAGTGCTAGAGCGAACAAAGGAGGAGCTTTCTTT	CSARANKGGAFF
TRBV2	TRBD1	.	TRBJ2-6	TGTGCCAGCAGTAACCGGGACAGGGGGCTTGGGGCCAACGTCCTGACTTTC	CASSNRDRGLGANVLTF
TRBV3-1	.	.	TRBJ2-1	TGTGCCAGCAGACGAGGGGGTGCGGCCCCGAATGAGCAGTTCTTC	CASRRGGAAPNEQFF
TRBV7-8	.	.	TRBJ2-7	TGTGCCAGCCTTACGTCACGAGGGTCCTACGAGCAGTACTTC	CASLTSRGSYEQYF
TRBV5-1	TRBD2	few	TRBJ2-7	TGCGCCAGCAGCTTTTCTAGCGGGGGGGCGACCTACGAGCAGTACTTC	CASSFSSGGATYEQYF
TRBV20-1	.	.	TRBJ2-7	TGCAGTGCGATGGACAGATACGAGCAGTACTTC	CSAMDRYEQYF
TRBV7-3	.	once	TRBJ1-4	TGTGCCAGCAGCTTGATGGCAGGGGTCAATGAAAAACTGTTTTTT	CASSLMAGVNEKLFF
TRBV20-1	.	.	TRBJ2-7	TGCAGTGCTAGAGATTTCGACAGGACCCACTCCTACGAGCAGTACTTC	CSARDFDRTHSYEQYF
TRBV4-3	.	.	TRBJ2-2	TGCGCCAGCAGCCTGTCCACAGGGCTTGTCGCCGGGGAGCTGTTTTTT	CASSLSTGLVAGELFF
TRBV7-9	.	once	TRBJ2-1	TGTGCCAGCAGCCCTTTAATCCATGAGCAGTTCTTC	CASSPLIHEQFF
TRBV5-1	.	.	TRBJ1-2	TGCGCCAGCAGCTTGGGGGTCGCCCAGGAACGGGACTACACCTTC	CASSLGVAQERDYTF
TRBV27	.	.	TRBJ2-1	TGTGCCAGCAGAATAGCTCGATACAATGAGCAGTTCTTC	CASRIARYNEQFF
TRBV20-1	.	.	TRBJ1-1	TGCAGTGCTAACGAGGGTGGGACTGAAGCTTTCTTT	CSANEGGTEAFF
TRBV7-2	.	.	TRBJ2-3	TGTGCCAGCAGGAAAGAGAGGCGGGCCACAGATACGCAGTATTTT	CASRKERRATDTQYF
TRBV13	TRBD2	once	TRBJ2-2	TGTGCCAGCAGCTCAACGGGACTAGCGGGGGCCTACACCGGGGAGCTGTTTTTT	CASSSTGLAGAYTGELFF
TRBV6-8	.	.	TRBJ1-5	TGTGCCACCAAGACAGTGAGCAATCAGCCCCAGCATTTT	CATKTVSNQPQHF
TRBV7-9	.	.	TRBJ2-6	TGTGCCAGCAGCTTGGAGGCGGGCGCCGGGGCCAACGTCCTGACTTTC	CASSLEAGAGANVLTF
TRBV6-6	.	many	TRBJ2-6	TGTGCCAGCAGTTACTCGGGGGGCTCTGGGGCCAACGTCCTGACTTTC	CASSYSGGSGANVLTF
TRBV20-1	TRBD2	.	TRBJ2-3	TGCAGTGCCAGTAGGGGGCTAGCGGGGTCCACAGATACGCAGTATTTT	CSASRGLAGSTDTQYF
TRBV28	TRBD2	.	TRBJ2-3	TGTGCCAGCAGTTTATACCATAGCGGGGGAGGCACAGATACGCAGTATTTT	CASSLYHSGGGTDTQYF
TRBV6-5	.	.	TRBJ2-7	TGTGCCAACAGTTACATTTCAGGGTCCTACGAGCAGTACTTC	CANSYISGSYEQYF
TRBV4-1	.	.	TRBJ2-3	TGCGCCAGCAGCCATGTCCGGGATACGCAGTATTTT	CASSHVRDTQYF
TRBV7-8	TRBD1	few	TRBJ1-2	TGTGCCAGCAGCTTAGTGGGACAGACCCCCTATGGCTACACCTTC	CASSLVGQTPYGYTF
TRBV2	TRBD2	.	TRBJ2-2	TGTGCCAGCAGGCCGACTAGCGGTTCCACCGGGGAGCTGTTTTTT	CASRPTSGSTGELFF
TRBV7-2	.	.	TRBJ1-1	TGTGCCAGCAGCTTAGTAGGCAGGGGATCCACTGAAGCTTTCTTT	CASSLVGRGSTEAFF
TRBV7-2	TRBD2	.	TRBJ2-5	TGTGCCAGCAGCTTAGCGGGGGCGGGGGGGCCACAAGAGACCCAGTACTTC	CASSLAGAGGPQETQYF
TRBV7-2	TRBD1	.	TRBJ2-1	TGTGCCAGCAGGACGGGACAGGGGTTCTACAATGAGCAGTTCTTC	CASRTGQGFYNEQFF
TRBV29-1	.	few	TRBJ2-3	TGCAGCGTTGAAGGTCGAGAAGGGGCGAGGACAGATACGCAGTATTTT	CSVEGREGARTDTQYF
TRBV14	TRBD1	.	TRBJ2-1	TGTGCCAGCAGCCAAACCCGGGACAGGGCCTACAATGAGCAGTTCTTC	CASSQTRDRAYNEQFF
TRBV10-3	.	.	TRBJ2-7	TGTGCCATCAGATTCAGGGGAAACGAGCAGTACTTC	CAIRFRGNEQYF
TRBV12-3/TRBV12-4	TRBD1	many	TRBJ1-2	TGTGCCAGCACCTGGGGCCAGGGGGATGGCTACACCTTC	CASTWGQGDGYTF
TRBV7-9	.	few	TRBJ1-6	TGTGCCAGCAGCCCTTCGGCGGGCTATAATTCACCCCTCCACTTT	CASSPSAGYNSPLHF
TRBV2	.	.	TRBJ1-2	TGTGCCAGCAGTGAATACGGCAGCTTAGCTGGCTACACCTTC	CASSEYGSLAGYTF
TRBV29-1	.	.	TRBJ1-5	TGCAGCGTTGGTAGGGGTGGTCAGCCCCAGCATTTT	CSVGRGGQPQHF
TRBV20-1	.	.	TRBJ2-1	TGCAGTGCTAGAGATTTGAGGGGGGGCCTCGATGAGCAGTTCTTC	CSARDLRGGLDEQFF
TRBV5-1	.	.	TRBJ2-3	TGCGCCAGCAGCTTGGGGCGCGGGTCTGGCACAGATACGCAGTATTTT	CASSLGRGSGTDTQYF
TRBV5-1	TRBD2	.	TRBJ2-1	TGCGCCAGCAGCTCCGGACTAGCGGGGCGGGATGAGCAGTTCTTC	CASSSGLAGRDEQFF
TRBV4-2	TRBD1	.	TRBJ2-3	TGTGCCAGCAGCCAAGCATCAGGGACAGGGACAGATACGCAGTATTTT	CASSQASGTGTDTQYF
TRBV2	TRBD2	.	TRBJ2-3	TGTGCCAGCAGGGGACTAGCGGATAGCACAGATACGCAGTATTTT	CASRGLADSTDTQYF
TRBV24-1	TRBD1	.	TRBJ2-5	TGTGCCACCGGTGGTCTGACAGGGGACCACCAAGAGACCCAGTACTTC	CATGGLTGDHQETQYF
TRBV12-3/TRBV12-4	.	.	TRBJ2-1	TGTGCCAGCAGTCCCGGACAAAGGGAGTTCTTC	CASSPGQREFF